These 6 T cell receptor beta chains originate from one sample sequenced in a study of OX40 agonist ivuxolimab in advanced cancers. The table came from immunoSEQ multiplex PCR; TCRdb's copy has only in-frame clones and leaves some out. The table includes some 80,000 clones, 85% to 95% detected once. This material consisted of CD4+ or CD8+ T cells sorted from blood, taken in a trial of the OX40 agonist ivuxolimab. The source of these receptors is an adult with an advanced solid tumor such as melanoma, head and neck, liver or kidney cancer.

V gene TRBV30 combines with J gene TRBJ2-1; TRBD1 matches 7 bases. Germline V gives CDR1 GTSNPN, CDR2 SVGIG (reference sequence). This CDR3 is built from 15 residues. Trimming cost V 0 bases and J 2 bases; bases outside gene matches: 4. CDR3 bases: TGTGCCTGGAGTGTACAGGGGACACCCTACAATGAGCAGTTCTTC. Amino acids: CAWSVQGTPYNEQFF.

The V gene is TRBV27, the J gene TRBJ2-7, with 11 nucleotides matching TRBD2. The CDR3 consists of 13 residues. Unmatched junction bases numbered 3, after V lost 5 bases and J lost 6 bases. Germline V gives CDR1 MNHEY, CDR2 SMNVEV (reference sequence). The CDR3 reads CASSGSGRAEQYF. The CDR3 nucleotides read TGTGCCAGCAGTGGTAGCGGGAGGGCCGAGCAGTACTTC.

CDR3 loop: CASSPINRLAGDGELFF. DNA of the CDR3: TGTGCCAGCTCACCAATCAATCGACTAGCGGGAGACGGGGAGCTGTTTTTT. The J gene is TRBJ2-2, the V gene TRBV18; 12 nucleotides line up with TRBD2. The germline V gene has CDR1 KGHSH and CDR2 LQKENI. V dropped 2 bases and J dropped 7; count of bases not matched to a gene: 8. The CDR3 covers 17 residues.

The genes are TRBV11-2 and TRBJ1-1; D is uncertain. Germline assignment: CDR1 SGHAT and CDR2 FQNNGV. V lost 0 bases, J lost 1 base, and 6 bases lay in between. CDR3 size: 14 residues. CDR3 in amino acids: CASSLDLQNTEAFF. The DNA for the CDR3 is TGTGCCAGCAGCTTAGATCTCCAGAACACTGAAGCTTTCTTT.

V is TRBV7-8 and J is TRBJ1-1, with a possible D match to TRBD1 (6 bases). The V gene's germline CDR1 is SGHVS and CDR2 FQNEAQ. There are 14 residues in the CDR3. Between the trimmed V and J ends, which lost 5 bases and 1 base, there was a span of 11 bases. This chain's CDR3 is CASSPGTPNTEAFF. The CDR3 nucleotides are TGTGCCAGCAGCCCCGGGACACCGAACACTGAAGCTTTCTTT.

The V gene is TRBV5-1, the J gene TRBJ2-1; the D is unclear. CDR1 SGHRS and CDR2 YFSETQ come from the germline V gene. The ends were cut back, 0 bases at V and 0 bases at J, with 4 bases in the middle. The CDR3 has 14 amino acids. CDR3 sequence: CASSLESSYNEQFF. CDR3 DNA sequence: TGCGCCAGCAGCTTGGAGAGCTCCTACAATGAGCAGTTCTTC.